This T cell receptor beta chain was recovered during a study of blood T cell repertoires in COVID-19. Looking at the study overall: PBMCs, B-cell-depleted T cells, or T cells were the source of the cDNA or gDNA that made up the material.

Sequencing was performed with immunoSEQ multiplex PCR; in TCRdb, only in-frame clones are kept and a portion is missing. Of some 120,000 clones in the sample, 88% are singletons; the top ten hold 1.5% to 1.9%. Germline V lookup: CDR1 SGHDT, CDR2 YYEEEE. The ends lost 4 bases at V and 2 bases at J; junction bases unmatched: 7. CDR3 length equals 16 residues. Sequenced: peripheral blood. The gene calls are TRBV5-6 and TRBJ1-5; 9 nucleotides line up with TRBD1. The receptor comes from a human donor in a cohort sampled during active COVID-19. The CDR3 DNA reads as TGTGCCAGCAGCCTCCGACAGGGGGTTGGCAATCAGCCCCAGCATTTT. This codes for CASSLRQGVGNQPQHF. The complete variable domain, with remaining parts taken from reference TRBV5-6 and TRBJ1-5, reads DAGVTQSPTHLIKTRGQQVTLRCSPKSGHDTVSWYQQALGQGPQFIFQYYEEEERQRGNFPDRFSGHQFPNYSSELNVNALLLGDSALYLCASSLRQGVGNQPQHFGDGTRLSIL.